These 9 T cell receptor beta chains were all obtained from the same sample, sequenced in a study of T-cell reconstitution after alpha-beta-depleted transplantation in children. For TCRbeta, the library was prepared with unique molecular identifiers. From the PCR reads, TCRdb called clonotypes with MiXCR, one entry per CDR3 protein. The repertoire holds under 350,000 distinct CDR3 sequences, with about a tenth as singletons. The source was PBMCs from the stem cell graft donor, collected from the stem cell graft. These receptors were collected from a human donor who donated a stem cell graft to a child with SCID.

The table lists this clonotype with a few counts. This sequence joins TRBV5-1 and TRBJ1-5; D is undetermined. V was cut by 0 bases and J by 1 base, with 8 bases left in between. The germline gives CDR1 SGHRS, CDR2 YFSETQ. CDR3 length equals 15 residues. The CDR3 region is CASSLVPGSNQPQHF. The CDR3 region has the DNA TGCGCCAGCAGCTTGGTTCCGGGCAGCAATCAGCCCCAGCATTTT.

This clonotype turned up a few times. This rearrangement joins TRBV4-1 to TRBJ2-3; 7 bases are shared with TRBD2. V lost 2 bases and J lost 1; bases outside the gene matches: 12. Germline CDR1 and CDR2: MGHRA and YSYEKL. This CDR3 region has 18 residues. For the CDR3, the DNA is TGCGCCAGCAGCCAACACTCTACTACTAGCGCCCGCACAGATACGCAGTATTTT. Amino acids: CASSQHSTTSARTDTQYF.

Many counts were recorded for this clonotype. This chain links TRBV29-1 with TRBJ2-7, with D possibly TRBD1 on 7 matching bases. Trimming removed 6 bases at V and 2 bases at J, with 14 bases between. The CDR3 is 13 residues long. Germline assignment: CDR1 SQVTM and CDR2 ANQGSEA. In DNA, the CDR3 is TGCAGCGTGCGGGACAGACAACCCTACGAGCAGTACTTC. Encoded protein: CSVRDRQPYEQYF.

At least ten counts were recorded for this clonotype. V usage is TRBV5-6 and J usage is TRBJ2-7; D remains unclear. CDR1 and CDR2 (germline): SGHDT, YYEEEE. The CDR3 contains 16 residues. Trimming shortened V by 5 bases and J by 8 bases, and 26 bases separated the two germline ends. CDR3 sequence: CASSLVPVGLGDQQYF. CDR3 nucleotides: TGTGCCAGCAGTCTCGTCCCTGTCGGGCTTGGAGATCAGCAGTACTTC.

This clonotype showed up many times. This chain links TRBV29-1 with TRBJ2-1, with no clear D. V was cut by 6 bases and J by 8 bases, with 11 bases left in between. The germline CDR1 and CDR2 sequences are SQVTM and ANQGSEA. The CDR3 length is 11 residues. CDR3 amino acids: CSVLAAHEQFF. CDR3 coding DNA: TGCAGCGTGCTTGCGGCTCATGAGCAGTTCTTC.

This clonotype was found many times. The CDR3 DNA reads TGTGCCAGCAGTCTTAGCGGTTCCCGCGAGCAGTACTTC. It translates to CASSLSGSREQYF. The chain carries TRBV12-3 or TRBV12-4 and TRBJ2-7, with D possibly TRBD2 on 6 matching bases. V dropped 5 bases and J dropped 6 bases, with 14 bases sitting between them. This CDR3 has 13 amino acids.

In its sample, this clonotype was seen a few times. The rearrangement uses TRBV9 and TRBJ1-2; no clear D. This CDR3 is 13 amino acids long. Trimming pared 1 base from V and 8 bases from J, leaving 12 bases between. Germline loops: CDR1 SGDLS, CDR2 YYNGEE. In DNA form, the CDR3 reads TGTGCCAGCAGCGTAACAGCCGAGGGCGGCTACACCTTC. Its translation: CASSVTAEGGYTF.

This chain connects TRBV5-8 to TRBJ2-5; D gene unclear. Germline V CDR1 and CDR2: SGHTS, YDEGEE. V gave up 3 bases and J gave up 1 base, with 4 bases separating them. This CDR3 has 12 residues. CDR3 region: CASSWSQETQYF. The CDR3 DNA reads as TGTGCCAGCAGCTGGTCCCAAGAGACCCAGTACTTC.

CDR3 sequence (DNA): TGTGCCAGCAGTTTGGGGGGGGCCCGCACAGATACGCAGTATTTT. Residues: CASSLGGARTDTQYF. J is TRBJ2-3 and V is TRBV12-3 or TRBV12-4; maybe TRBD2 (7 bases). The CDR3 length is 15 residues. Trimming cost V 3 bases and J 1 base, with 11 bases left between them.